The 27 T cell receptor beta chains listed next were all sequenced from one sample in a study of control samples from healthy donors and cancer patients (dated by TCRdb to about 2020). Receptors were amplified or captured by the immunoSEQ multiplex PCR assay. TCRdb took over this immuneACCESS table, retaining in-frame rearrangements with V and J assigned. Such tables are incomplete; in checked studies, under half of the missing clones stem from an unresolved V gene, and the remainder is unexplained. The sample table records about 94,000 clones; approximately 90% of these occur just once. About 4% of the sample rests with the top ten. The sample taken for sequencing was blood. Receptors were obtained from a woman under 30 in good health.

The chain links TRBV12-3 or TRBV12-4 to TRBJ2-1, with 8 bases lining up with TRBD2. The CDR3 contains 12 residues. With 6 bases clipped from V and 15 bases from J, the junction kept 10 bases outside the gene matches. CDR3 nucleotides: TGTGCCAGCAGCTCAGATATCGGGGGGGGGTTCTTC. This sequence encodes CASSSDIGGGFF.

In nucleotides, the CDR3 is TGCGCCAGCAGCTTGGGGGAGTCGGGGGCCAACGTCCTGACTTTC. Translating it yields CASSLGESGANVLTF. The rearrangement uses TRBV5-1 and TRBJ2-6; D possibly corresponds to TRBD2 (5 bases). CDR1 and CDR2 (germline): SGHRS, YFSETQ. This CDR3 contains 15 residues. V lost 0 bases, J lost 4 bases, and 8 bases lay in between.

The J gene is TRBJ2-2, the V gene TRBV5-6; 8 nucleotides agree with TRBD1. CDR3 length: 15 residues. V dropped 2 bases and J dropped 6; count of bases not matched to a gene: 6. Germline lookup yields CDR1 SGHDT and CDR2 YYEEEE. The CDR3 DNA reads TGTGCCAGCAGCTTCGTCCCGACAGGGGCCGGGGAGCTGTTTTTT. Its translation is CASSFVPTGAGELFF.

The rearrangement uses TRBV5-4 and TRBJ1-6; D is perhaps TRBD1 (5 bases). The germline V and J ends were trimmed by 4 bases and 10 bases, with 21 bases remaining between them. CDR1 SGHNT and CDR2 YYREEE come from the germline V gene (reference sequence). The CDR3 covers 16 residues. CDR3 sequence reads: CASSGREGSGGSPLHF. Here the CDR3 DNA reads TGTGCCAGCAGCGGCAGAGAAGGGTCGGGGGGATCACCCCTCCACTTT. Looking up the rest from reference TRBV5-4 and TRBJ1-6 gives the full variable domain: ETGVTQSPTHLIKTRGQQVTLRCSSQSGHNTVSWYQQALGQGPQFIFQYYREEENGRGNFPPRFSGLQFPNYSSELNVNALELDDSALYLCASSGREGSGGSPLHFGNGTRLTVT.

The V and J genes are TRBV10-3 and TRBJ1-5; D is unclear. V lost 5 bases and J 3 bases, leaving 11 bases between the germline ends. The CDR3 extends over 14 amino acids. Germline CDR1 ENHRY, CDR2 SYGVKD. The CDR3 nucleotides read TGTGCCATCAGTCACGGGGAGCTCAATCAGCCCCAGCATTTT. This sequence encodes CAISHGELNQPQHF.

The rearrangement uses TRBV9 and TRBJ1-1; no firm D call. Germline-derived CDR1 and CDR2 are SGDLS and YYNGEE. Trimming shortened V by 3 bases and J by 7 bases, and 7 bases separated the two germline ends. The CDR3 is made up of 11 amino acids. The CDR3 protein is CASSAGGEAFF. DNA for the CDR3: TGTGCCAGCAGCGCCGGTGGTGAAGCTTTCTTT.

The chain combines TRBV18 with TRBJ2-7, with D perhaps being TRBD1 or TRBD2 (5 bases each). CDR1 is KGHSH, CDR2 LQKENI, per germline. Trimming pared 2 bases from V and 5 bases from J, leaving 10 bases between. This CDR3 spans 13 amino acids. CDR3 sequence (DNA): TGTGCCAGCTCACCAAGCCAGGGAGACGAGCAGTACTTC. It is translated as CASSPSQGDEQYF.

This clone appeared a single time. The chain couples TRBV5-1 to TRBJ1-1; a possible D gene is TRBD1 (5 bases). Trimming stripped 4 bases from V and 1 base from J, with 11 bases between. The CDR3 is 14 residues long. Germline-derived CDR1 and CDR2 are SGHRS and YFSETQ. The CDR3 protein is CASSPWGENTEAFF. The CDR3 DNA reads TGCGCCAGCAGCCCATGGGGGGAGAACACTGAAGCTTTCTTT.

V and J are TRBV4-1 and TRBJ2-4; unclear D gene. With 0 bases removed from V and 0 bases from J, the gap between germline ends came to 3 bases. Germline V gene data show CDR1 as MGHRA and CDR2 as YSYEKL. The CDR3 spans 14 residues. As DNA, the CDR3 is TGCGCCAGCAGCCAAGAACTAGCCAAAAACATTCAGTACTTC. It translates to CASSQELAKNIQYF.

The rearrangement joins TRBV29-1 to TRBJ1-4; D is unclear. The CDR3 length is 12 residues. The germline V gene encodes CDR1 SQVTM and CDR2 ANQGSEA. V was pared by 7 bases and J by 7 bases, with 13 bases between. The CDR3 region is CSAKSGSEKLFF. The CDR3 DNA follows: TGCAGCGCCAAAAGTGGGAGTGAAAAACTGTTTTTT.

The chain uses TRBV3-1 (or the pseudogene TRBV3-2) and TRBJ1-1; D remains ambiguous. This CDR3 comprises 15 residues. CDR1 and CDR2 from the germline V gene are LGHDT and YNNKEL (reference sequence). V was cut by 0 bases and J by 5 bases, with 13 bases left in between. The CDR3 sequence is CASSQEGREWTEAFF. DNA for the CDR3: TGTGCCAGCAGCCAAGAAGGTAGGGAGTGGACTGAAGCTTTCTTT.

The chain has TRBV19 and TRBJ1-1, with D hard to call. The CDR3 loop spans 13 amino acids. V was clipped by 6 bases and J by 0 bases, with 8 bases between them. CDR1 is LNHDA, CDR2 SQIVND, per germline (reference sequence). CDR3 nucleotides: TGTGCCAGTAGGTACCGCTTGAACACTGAAGCTTTCTTT. Amino acid sequence: CASRYRLNTEAFF.

This chain links TRBV2 with TRBJ2-3; D ambiguous. Germline CDR1 and CDR2: SNHLY and FYNNEI. CDR3 length equals 11 residues. Trimming stripped 5 bases from V and 5 bases from J, with 5 bases between. CDR3: CASSLEDTQYF. The CDR3 nucleotides read TGTGCCAGCAGTCTAGAAGATACGCAGTATTTT.

V usage is TRBV7-9 and J usage is TRBJ1-2; D is perhaps TRBD1 (5 bases). Trimming stripped 4 bases from V and 9 bases from J, with 21 bases between. Germline V gene sequence: CDR1 SEHNR, CDR2 FQNEAQ (reference sequence). The CDR3 is 15 amino acids. The CDR3 loop is CASSSSREPLVRYTF. In nucleotides, the CDR3 is TGTGCCAGCAGCTCATCCAGGGAACCACTAGTTCGCTACACCTTC.

The V gene is TRBV9, the J gene TRBJ1-1; 8 positions match TRBD1. V lost 5 bases and J lost 1; bases outside the gene matches: 7. From germline, CDR1 is SGDLS and CDR2 YYNGEE. This CDR3 region has 15 residues. CDR3 bases: TGTGCCAGCAGTGACACGGACAGGGAGAACACTGAAGCTTTCTTT. Protein product: CASSDTDRENTEAFF.

CDR3 in amino acids: CASSPKLGNPTDTQYF. The CDR3 DNA is TGTGCCAGCAGCCCCAAACTAGGGAATCCCACAGATACGCAGTATTTT. The chain couples TRBV14 to TRBJ2-3, with D possibly being TRBD2 (5 bases). Trimming shortened V by 4 bases and J by 2 bases, and 16 bases separated the two germline ends. This CDR3 spans 16 amino acids. Looked up from germline, CDR1 is SGHDN and CDR2 is FVKESK.

This clone was detected only once. The J gene is TRBJ2-2, the V gene TRBV7-9; D call uncertain. The ends were cut back, 3 bases at V and 4 bases at J, with 12 bases in the middle. The CDR3 totals 15 residues. The V gene's germline CDR1 is SEHNR and CDR2 FQNEAQ (reference sequence). For the CDR3, the DNA is TGTGCCAGCAGCTTTCAGAACATTGTCACCGGGGAGCTGTTTTTT. Its protein is CASSFQNIVTGELFF.

This clone was counted a few times. The chain recombines TRBV29-1 with TRBJ2-3; 13 positions match TRBD2. Germline lookup yields CDR1 SQVTM and CDR2 ANQGSEA. The V and J ends lost 7 bases and 9 bases, in that order; junction bases with no gene match: 13. The CDR3 spans 15 residues. The DNA of the CDR3 is TGCAGCGCCGCTAGGACTAGCGGGGGCCCAAAGACGCAGTATTTT. Amino acids: CSAARTSGGPKTQYF.

This clone appeared a single time. The chain links TRBV5-1 to TRBJ2-5; 9 bases line up with TRBD2. Germline CDR1 SGHRS, CDR2 YFSETQ. This CDR3 spans 16 amino acids. Trimming took 0 bases from V and 4 from J; bases not matched to a gene: 7. The CDR3 DNA is TGCGCCAGCAGCTTGGGTCGCGGGGGGGCACCAGAGACCCAGTACTTC. Amino acids: CASSLGRGGAPETQYF.

The rearrangement links TRBV7-6 to TRBJ1-1, with 10 bases identical to TRBD1. The J segment lost 1 base and the V segment lost 4 bases, leaving 6 bases of the junction unmatched. Germline lookup yields CDR1 SGHVS and CDR2 FNYEAQ. This CDR3 has 16 amino acids. The CDR3 is CASSWFGTGANTEAFF. The CDR3 DNA sequence: TGTGCCAGCAGCTGGTTCGGGACAGGGGCGAACACTGAAGCTTTCTTT.

The chain uses TRBV6-5 and TRBJ1-2; 7 bases agree with TRBD1. The CDR3 totals 16 residues. V lost 2 bases to trimming and J lost 5 bases; unmatched junction nucleotides: 11. CDR1 MNHEY and CDR2 SVGAGI come from the germline V gene. In DNA form, the CDR3 reads TGTGCCAGCAGTTACGCCCAGGGGGTGGTAGGTTATGGCTACACCTTC. Translating gives CASSYAQGVVGYGYTF.

The chain joins TRBV7-8 to TRBJ1-1; no firm D call. With 0 bases removed from V and 8 bases from J, the gap between germline ends came to 19 bases. This CDR3 is 16 amino acids long. Germline V gene sequence: CDR1 SGHVS, CDR2 FQNEAQ. The CDR3 loop is CASSLASGSTWSEAFF. CDR3 bases: TGTGCCAGCAGCTTAGCTTCGGGGTCGACATGGTCCGAAGCTTTCTTT.

The rearrangement links TRBV4-1 to TRBJ1-1; D remains ambiguous. Germline V CDR1 and CDR2: MGHRA, YSYEKL. The CDR3 totals 14 residues. Trimming took 0 bases from V and 7 from J, leaving 12 bases between them. As DNA, the CDR3 is TGCGCCAGCAGCCAAGATATTGGACGACGTGAAGCTTTCTTT. The encoded protein is CASSQDIGRREAFF.

This chain joins TRBV6-5 and TRBJ2-7, with TRBD2 as a possible D gene (6 bases). From germline, CDR1 is MNHEY and CDR2 SVGAGI. This CDR3 has 14 amino acids. V shed 5 bases and J shed 6 bases, with 17 bases lying between them. CDR3 sequence: CASSPIWRDGEQYF. In nucleotides, the CDR3 is TGTGCCAGCAGTCCCATATGGAGGGATGGCGAGCAGTACTTC.

The chain couples TRBV18 to TRBJ1-2; tentative D call: TRBD1 (5 bases). Looked up from germline, CDR1 is KGHSH and CDR2 is LQKENI. Deletions cut 2 bases from V and 4 bases from J, with 11 bases between. CDR3 length: 14 amino acids. This CDR3 is CASSPETGIYGYTF. CDR3 nucleotides: TGTGCCAGCTCACCAGAAACAGGAATCTATGGCTACACCTTC.

The rearrangement joins TRBV5-4 to TRBJ2-3, with a weak D call TRBD2 (6 bases). CDR1 SGHNT and CDR2 YYREEE come from the germline V gene (reference sequence). V was shortened by 0 bases and J by 6 bases, with 11 bases between the two germline ends. The CDR3 loop spans 14 amino acids. The CDR3: CASSLGLVVDTQYF. CDR3 sequence (DNA): TGTGCCAGCAGCTTGGGACTAGTGGTGGATACGCAGTATTTT.

The V gene is TRBV3-1 (or the pseudogene TRBV3-2), the J gene TRBJ2-2; D is ambiguous. CDR3 length equals 13 residues. Trimming shortened V by 1 base and J by 7 bases, and 7 bases separated the two germline ends. Germline V gives CDR1 LGHDT, CDR2 YNNKEL (reference sequence). CDR3 in amino acids: CASSQVGIGELFF. DNA of the CDR3: TGTGCCAGCAGCCAAGTTGGGATCGGGGAGCTGTTTTTT.